This is a list of T cell receptor beta chains from one sample in a study of identical twins. TCRdb re-derived calls from the 5' RACE reads in MiXCR, one entry per CDR3 protein. This sample has roughly 290,000 distinct CDR3 sequences, with less than 9% found just once. A further study also used this sample, focusing on yellow fever vaccine responses in identical twins.

The material sequenced was memory (CD45RO+) T cells sorted from blood. These receptors all stem from a woman aged 18-30 years in good health. Each CDR3 is given with its conserved first and last residue. A D gene is named only where the DNA matches it firmly. Size tells how often a clone was seen (once, few, many) or the class of an expanded clone, and some rows leave it out.

CDR3 DNA: TGTGCCAGCAGTGCGGACCAATACAATGAGCAGTTCTTC
CDR3 protein: CASSADQYNEQFF
D gene: .
clone size: many
J gene: TRBJ2-1
V gene: TRBV25-1

CDR3 DNA: TGTGCCAGCAGCTTAGGGGCGGGCAGCCACCTTTTC
CDR3 protein: CASSLGAGSHLF
D gene: .
clone size: few
J gene: TRBJ2-7
V gene: TRBV7-2

CDR3 DNA: TGTGCCAGCAGTGAATGGGGGGGGTCCTACAATGAGCAGTTCTTC
CDR3 protein: CASSEWGGSYNEQFF
D gene: TRBD2
clone size: .
J gene: TRBJ2-1
V gene: TRBV25-1

CDR3 DNA: TGTGCCAGCAGTTTGACAGGCCCTAACTATGGCTACACCTTC
CDR3 protein: CASSLTGPNYGYTF
D gene: .
clone size: few
J gene: TRBJ1-2
V gene: TRBV2

CDR3 DNA: TGTGCCACCAGCAGACAACACCCGGACAGGGAGAACGGGGAGCTGTTTTTT
CDR3 protein: CATSRQHPDRENGELFF
D gene: TRBD1
clone size: many
J gene: TRBJ2-2
V gene: TRBV15

CDR3 DNA: TGCAGTGCCACGGGTAACAAGGGCACGGCCCAGTACTTC
CDR3 protein: CSATGNKGTAQYF
D gene: .
clone size: few
J gene: TRBJ2-5
V gene: TRBV20-1

CDR3 DNA: TGTGCCAGCAATTTCAGGGGAGAAGTTGAGACCCAGTACTTC
CDR3 protein: CASNFRGEVETQYF
D gene: .
clone size: .
J gene: TRBJ2-5
V gene: TRBV7-9

CDR3 DNA: TGTGCCAGCAGTGAAGGATTCGCCGAGACCCAGTACTTC
CDR3 protein: CASSEGFAETQYF
D gene: .
clone size: few
J gene: TRBJ2-5
V gene: TRBV6-1

CDR3 DNA: TGTGCCAGCAGTGCCGGGAGCTCCTATAATTCACCCCTCCACTTT
CDR3 protein: CASSAGSSYNSPLHF
D gene: .
clone size: many
J gene: TRBJ1-6
V gene: TRBV25-1

CDR3 DNA: TGCGCCAGCAGCGCCTCTGTGTCCACCGGGGAGCTGTTTTTT
CDR3 protein: CASSASVSTGELFF
D gene: .
clone size: many
J gene: TRBJ2-2
V gene: TRBV5-1

CDR3 DNA: TGTGCCACCAGTGGACCCCAACTAGCGGGGGGGGCCTACAATGAGCAGTTCTTC
CDR3 protein: CATSGPQLAGGAYNEQFF
D gene: TRBD2
clone size: many
J gene: TRBJ2-1
V gene: TRBV24-1

CDR3 DNA: TGTGCCAGTAAAATGGGTGAATACTACAGGGGGCCCGGGGAGCTGTTTTTT
CDR3 protein: CASKMGEYYRGPGELFF
D gene: TRBD1
clone size: .
J gene: TRBJ2-2
V gene: TRBV28

CDR3 DNA: TGTGCCAGCAGTTTTGGAAAGGGGCCCTACAATGAGCAGTTCTTC
CDR3 protein: CASSFGKGPYNEQFF
D gene: .
clone size: .
J gene: TRBJ2-1
V gene: TRBV27

CDR3 DNA: TGTGCCAGCAGCAGAGGACTAGCGGGAGGGGGTTCCTACGAGCAGTACTTC
CDR3 protein: CASSRGLAGGGSYEQYF
D gene: TRBD2
clone size: few
J gene: TRBJ2-7
V gene: TRBV6-1

CDR3 DNA: TGTGCCAGCAGCCCAGTCGGCCTGGGCACCGGGGAGCTGTTTTTT
CDR3 protein: CASSPVGLGTGELFF
D gene: .
clone size: .
J gene: TRBJ2-2
V gene: TRBV4-2

CDR3 DNA: TGTGCCAGCAGTCCGGCGTGGCTGGGCACTGAAGCTTTCTTT
CDR3 protein: CASSPAWLGTEAFF
D gene: .
clone size: many
J gene: TRBJ1-1
V gene: TRBV28

CDR3 DNA: TGTGCCAGCAGCTTATCCGGAAACTATAATTCACCCCTCCACTTT
CDR3 protein: CASSLSGNYNSPLHF
D gene: .
clone size: many
J gene: TRBJ1-6
V gene: TRBV7-9

CDR3 DNA: TGTGCCAGCAGTGTGGACAGGGGATACCAATGGGTTGAGCAGTTCTTC
CDR3 protein: CASSVDRGYQWVEQFF
D gene: TRBD1
clone size: few
J gene: TRBJ2-1
V gene: TRBV2

CDR3 DNA: TGTGCCAGCAGCACTTTTGCAGATACGCAGTATTTT
CDR3 protein: CASSTFADTQYF
D gene: .
clone size: .
J gene: TRBJ2-3
V gene: TRBV6-6

CDR3 DNA: TGCAGTGCTAGATCCCCGGGACAGAAAGAGACCCAGTACTTC
CDR3 protein: CSARSPGQKETQYF
D gene: TRBD1
clone size: .
J gene: TRBJ2-5
V gene: TRBV20-1

CDR3 DNA: TGCGCCAGCAGCTTGGACAGTCCGCCCGGGCCCCAGCATTTT
CDR3 protein: CASSLDSPPGPQHF
D gene: .
clone size: few
J gene: TRBJ1-5
V gene: TRBV5-1

CDR3 DNA: TGCAGTGCTAGAGATGTTGATTTGGGACATGAAAAACTGTTTTTT
CDR3 protein: CSARDVDLGHEKLFF
D gene: .
clone size: many
J gene: TRBJ1-4
V gene: TRBV20-1

CDR3 DNA: TGCAGTGCTAGGAAAGGACCGTCAACTAATGAAAAACTGTTTTTT
CDR3 protein: CSARKGPSTNEKLFF
D gene: .
clone size: .
J gene: TRBJ1-4
V gene: TRBV20-1

CDR3 DNA: TGTGCCAGCAGCCCCCTGGGAGCGGGAGAAAAAAATACGCAGTATTTT
CDR3 protein: CASSPLGAGEKNTQYF
D gene: TRBD2
clone size: few
J gene: TRBJ2-3
V gene: TRBV9

CDR3 DNA: TGTGCCAGCAGTGAATATCGGGATACGCAGTATTTT
CDR3 protein: CASSEYRDTQYF
D gene: .
clone size: .
J gene: TRBJ2-3
V gene: TRBV2

CDR3 DNA: TGTGCCAGCAGTGGGGACGGGAATAATTCACCCCTCCACTTT
CDR3 protein: CASSGDGNNSPLHF
D gene: .
clone size: few
J gene: TRBJ1-6
V gene: TRBV2

CDR3 DNA: TGTGCCAGCAGTGTTGAGGCAGGGTTGGTCACCGGGGAGCTGTTTTTT
CDR3 protein: CASSVEAGLVTGELFF
D gene: .
clone size: .
J gene: TRBJ2-2
V gene: TRBV6-1

CDR3 DNA: TGTGCCAGCATTGTGGAGTACGAGCAGTACTTC
CDR3 protein: CASIVEYEQYF
D gene: .
clone size: few
J gene: TRBJ2-7
V gene: TRBV27

CDR3 DNA: TGTGCCAGCAGCTTTGACAGTAGAGGTTCACCCCTCCACTTT
CDR3 protein: CASSFDSRGSPLHF
D gene: .
clone size: few
J gene: TRBJ1-6
V gene: TRBV5-4

CDR3 DNA: TGTGCCACCAGCAGAGACAGGGACACAGATACGCAGTATTTT
CDR3 protein: CATSRDRDTDTQYF
D gene: .
clone size: many
J gene: TRBJ2-3
V gene: TRBV15

CDR3 DNA: TGTGCCAGCAGCTCTTCGGGACTAGCATTCAATGAGCAGTTCTTC
CDR3 protein: CASSSSGLAFNEQFF
D gene: TRBD2
clone size: many
J gene: TRBJ2-1
V gene: TRBV7-9

CDR3 DNA: TGCGCCAGCAGCTTGGGTCCGGGGGATAGGACTGAAGCTTTCTTT
CDR3 protein: CASSLGPGDRTEAFF
D gene: .
clone size: .
J gene: TRBJ1-1
V gene: TRBV5-1

CDR3 DNA: TGTGCCAGCAGCCACCCAAGGGGGAGCTCCTACAATGAGCAGTTCTTC
CDR3 protein: CASSHPRGSSYNEQFF
D gene: .
clone size: many
J gene: TRBJ2-1
V gene: TRBV6-1

CDR3 DNA: TGTGCCAGCAGTCTAGCGGGGACGCAGGAGACCCAGTACTTC
CDR3 protein: CASSLAGTQETQYF
D gene: TRBD2
clone size: many
J gene: TRBJ2-5
V gene: TRBV12-3/TRBV12-4

CDR3 DNA: TGTGCCAGCAGCTTAACGGGACAGGGGTCGTACGAGCAGTACTTC
CDR3 protein: CASSLTGQGSYEQYF
D gene: TRBD1
clone size: many
J gene: TRBJ2-7
V gene: TRBV7-2

CDR3 DNA: TGCGCCAGCAGCAGACACAAAGATTCACCCCTCCACTTT
CDR3 protein: CASSRHKDSPLHF
D gene: .
clone size: few
J gene: TRBJ1-6
V gene: TRBV5-1

CDR3 DNA: TGTGCCAGCTCGATCGGGACAGGGAATCAGCCCCAGCATTTT
CDR3 protein: CASSIGTGNQPQHF
D gene: TRBD1
clone size: .
J gene: TRBJ1-5
V gene: TRBV11-3

CDR3 DNA: TGTGCCAGCAGTCAATGGTACGGGACAGATAACACCGGGGAGCTGTTTTTT
CDR3 protein: CASSQWYGTDNTGELFF
D gene: TRBD1
clone size: .
J gene: TRBJ2-2
V gene: TRBV6-2/TRBV6-3

CDR3 DNA: TGTGCCAGCAGCCTCGGGACCGCAGGGGTTTCACCCCTCCACTTT
CDR3 protein: CASSLGTAGVSPLHF
D gene: .
clone size: few
J gene: TRBJ1-6
V gene: TRBV28

CDR3 DNA: TGTGCCAGCAGCTTAAGGGGACAGGGGCTGTTCTCTGGGGCCAACGTCCTGACTTTC
CDR3 protein: CASSLRGQGLFSGANVLTF
D gene: TRBD1
clone size: .
J gene: TRBJ2-6
V gene: TRBV11-2

CDR3 DNA: TGTGCCAGCAGTGAACTAAATCAGCCCCAGCATTTT
CDR3 protein: CASSELNQPQHF
D gene: .
clone size: .
J gene: TRBJ1-5
V gene: TRBV6-1

CDR3 DNA: TGCGCCAGCAGCTTTGGCGGGGGGAGCTCAGATACGCAGTATTTT
CDR3 protein: CASSFGGGSSDTQYF
D gene: TRBD2
clone size: few
J gene: TRBJ2-3
V gene: TRBV5-1

CDR3 DNA: TGTGCCATCAGTGATGTGGTGGGAGGGACTGACTACAATGAGCAGTTCTTC
CDR3 protein: CAISDVVGGTDYNEQFF
D gene: TRBD2
clone size: many
J gene: TRBJ2-1
V gene: TRBV10-3

CDR3 DNA: TGTGCCAGCAGTTGGGGCGCAGATACGCAGTATTTT
CDR3 protein: CASSWGADTQYF
D gene: .
clone size: .
J gene: TRBJ2-3
V gene: TRBV6-2/TRBV6-3

CDR3 DNA: TGTGCCAGCAGTTTAGGGACAGACTTTCAGCCCCAGCATTTT
CDR3 protein: CASSLGTDFQPQHF
D gene: .
clone size: many
J gene: TRBJ1-5
V gene: TRBV12-3/TRBV12-4

CDR3 DNA: TGTGCCAGCAGCGCCGACAGGGTTCCAATGTCCTTT
CDR3 protein: CASSADRVPMSF
D gene: TRBD1
clone size: many
J gene: TRBJ1-1
V gene: TRBV9

CDR3 DNA: TGTGCCAGCAGCCATGGGACATCTCCTGAAGCTTTCTTT
CDR3 protein: CASSHGTSPEAFF
D gene: .
clone size: few
J gene: TRBJ1-1
V gene: TRBV7-9

CDR3 DNA: TGTGCCAGCAGCCAAGATACGAGGTATCTGGGAGCTTTCTTT
CDR3 protein: CASSQDTRYLGAFF
D gene: .
clone size: few
J gene: TRBJ1-1
V gene: TRBV3-1

CDR3 DNA: TGCGCCAGCAGCTATTTAGCGGGGAGCTCCTACAATGAGCAGTTCTTC
CDR3 protein: CASSYLAGSSYNEQFF
D gene: TRBD2
clone size: many
J gene: TRBJ2-1
V gene: TRBV5-1

CDR3 DNA: TGTGCCACCAGTGATTATTGGACTAGCGGCCGCACAGATACGCAGTATTTT
CDR3 protein: CATSDYWTSGRTDTQYF
D gene: TRBD2
clone size: many
J gene: TRBJ2-3
V gene: TRBV24-1

CDR3 DNA: TGTGCCAGCAGTCTCGGACGGAGTACAAATGAAAAACTGTTTTTT
CDR3 protein: CASSLGRSTNEKLFF
D gene: .
clone size: many
J gene: TRBJ1-4
V gene: TRBV6-1